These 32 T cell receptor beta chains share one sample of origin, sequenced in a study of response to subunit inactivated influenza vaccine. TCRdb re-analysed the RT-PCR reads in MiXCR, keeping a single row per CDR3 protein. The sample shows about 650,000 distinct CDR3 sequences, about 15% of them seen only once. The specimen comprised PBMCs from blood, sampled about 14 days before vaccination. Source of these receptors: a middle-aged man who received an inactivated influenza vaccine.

The CDR3 is CATSRDLQGGNSPLHF. In DNA form, the CDR3 reads TGTGCCACCAGCAGAGATCTCCAGGGCGGTAATTCACCCCTCCACTTT. J is TRBJ1-6 and V is TRBV15, with a possible D match to TRBD1 (5 bases). The CDR3 has 16 amino acids. The V end lost 0 bases, the J end lost 6 bases, and 12 bases lay between the germline ends. CDR1 LNHNV and CDR2 YYDKDF come from the germline V gene (reference sequence).

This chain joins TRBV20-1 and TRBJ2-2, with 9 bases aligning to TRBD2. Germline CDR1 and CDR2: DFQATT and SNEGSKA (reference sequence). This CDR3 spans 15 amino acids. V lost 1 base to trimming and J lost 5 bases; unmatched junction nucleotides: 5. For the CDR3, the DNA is TGCAGTGCTAGAGCCGGGCGGGGGGGGACCGGGGAGCTGTTTTTT. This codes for CSARAGRGGTGELFF.

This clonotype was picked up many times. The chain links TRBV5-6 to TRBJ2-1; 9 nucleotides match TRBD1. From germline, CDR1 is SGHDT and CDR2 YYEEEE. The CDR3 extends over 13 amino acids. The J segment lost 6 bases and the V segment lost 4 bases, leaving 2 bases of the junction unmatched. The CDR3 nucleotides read TGTGCCAGCAGCGGGACAGGGTCCAATGAGCAGTTCTTC. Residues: CASSGTGSNEQFF.

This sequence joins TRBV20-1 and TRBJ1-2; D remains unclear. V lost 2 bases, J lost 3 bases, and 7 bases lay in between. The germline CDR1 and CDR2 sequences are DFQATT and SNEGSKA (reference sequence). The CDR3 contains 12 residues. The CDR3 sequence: CSARLPYYGYTF. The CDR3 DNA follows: TGCAGTGCTAGACTCCCGTACTATGGCTACACCTTC.

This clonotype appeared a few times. The CDR3 sequence: CASSQRDEQYF. The CDR3 DNA reads TGTGCCAGCAGCCAAAGGGACGAGCAGTACTTC. The gene calls are TRBV3-1 and TRBJ2-7; no clear D gene. The CDR3 spans 11 residues. CDR1 and CDR2 from the germline V gene are LGHDT and YNNKEL (reference sequence). The V end was cut by 2 bases, the J end by 5 bases, with 4 bases between.

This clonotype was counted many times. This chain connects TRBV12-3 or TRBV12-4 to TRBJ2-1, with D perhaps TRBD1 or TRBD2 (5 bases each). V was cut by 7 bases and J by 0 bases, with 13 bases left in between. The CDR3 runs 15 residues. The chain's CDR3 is CASTQGRSSYNEQFF. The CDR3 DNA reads TGTGCCAGCACCCAGGGACGGAGCTCCTACAATGAGCAGTTCTTC.

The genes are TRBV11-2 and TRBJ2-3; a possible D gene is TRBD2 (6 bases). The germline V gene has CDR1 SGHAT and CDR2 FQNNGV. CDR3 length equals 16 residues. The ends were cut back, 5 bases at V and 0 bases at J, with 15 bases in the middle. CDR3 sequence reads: CASSRIPGGSTDTQYF. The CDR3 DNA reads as TGTGCCAGCAGCCGAATCCCCGGGGGAAGCACAGATACGCAGTATTTT.

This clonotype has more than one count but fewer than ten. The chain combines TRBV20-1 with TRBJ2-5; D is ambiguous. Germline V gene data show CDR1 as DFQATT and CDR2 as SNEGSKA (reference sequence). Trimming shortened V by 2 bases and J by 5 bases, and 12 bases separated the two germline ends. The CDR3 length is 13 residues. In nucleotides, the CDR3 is TGCAGTGCTAGAACCCCTTCCCAGGAGACCCAGTACTTC. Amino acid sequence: CSARTPSQETQYF.

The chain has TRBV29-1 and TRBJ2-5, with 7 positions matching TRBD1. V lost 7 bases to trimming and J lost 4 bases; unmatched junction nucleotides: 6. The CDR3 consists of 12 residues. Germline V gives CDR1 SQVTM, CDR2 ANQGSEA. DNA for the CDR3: TGCAGCGGGTACAGGGGTGGAGAGACCCAGTACTTC. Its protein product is CSGYRGGETQYF.

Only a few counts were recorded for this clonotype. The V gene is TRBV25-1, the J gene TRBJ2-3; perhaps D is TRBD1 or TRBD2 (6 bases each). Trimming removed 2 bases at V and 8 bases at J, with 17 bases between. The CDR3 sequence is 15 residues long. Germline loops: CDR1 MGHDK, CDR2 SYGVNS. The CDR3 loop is CASSEGGTFVATQYF. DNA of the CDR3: TGTGCCAGCAGTGAAGGGGGGACATTTGTGGCTACGCAGTATTTT. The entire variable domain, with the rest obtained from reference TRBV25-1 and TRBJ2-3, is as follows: EADIYQTPRYLVIGTGKKITLECSQTMGHDKMYWYQQDPGMELHLIHYSYGVNSTEKGDLSSESTVSRIRTEHFPLTLESARPSHTSQYLCASSEGGTFVATQYFGPGTRLTVL.

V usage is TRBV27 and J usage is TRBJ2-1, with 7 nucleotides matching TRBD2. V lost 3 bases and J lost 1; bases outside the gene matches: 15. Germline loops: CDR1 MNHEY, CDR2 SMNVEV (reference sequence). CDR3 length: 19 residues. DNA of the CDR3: TGTGCCAGCAGTTTCTTAAGGCTGTGGCGGGGGAGATCCTACAATGAGCAGTTCTTC. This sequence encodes CASSFLRLWRGRSYNEQFF.

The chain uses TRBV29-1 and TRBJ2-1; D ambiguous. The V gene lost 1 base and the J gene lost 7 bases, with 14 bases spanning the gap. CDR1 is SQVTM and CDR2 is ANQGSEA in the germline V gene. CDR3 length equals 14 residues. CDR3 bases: TGCAGCGTTGAAGCCCAGTGGGGTCGGAATGAGCAGTTCTTC. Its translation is CSVEAQWGRNEQFF.

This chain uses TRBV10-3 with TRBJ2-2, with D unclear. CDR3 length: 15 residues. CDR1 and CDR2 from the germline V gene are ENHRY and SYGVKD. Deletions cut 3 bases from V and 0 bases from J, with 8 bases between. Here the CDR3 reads CAISEPESNTGELFF. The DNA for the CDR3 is TGTGCCATCAGTGAACCCGAGTCGAACACCGGGGAGCTGTTTTTT.

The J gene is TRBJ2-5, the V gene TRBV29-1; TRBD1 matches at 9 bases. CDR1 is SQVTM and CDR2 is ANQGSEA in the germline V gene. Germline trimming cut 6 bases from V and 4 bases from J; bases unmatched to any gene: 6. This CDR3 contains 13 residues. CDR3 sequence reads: CSVGQGWGETQYF. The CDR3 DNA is TGCAGCGTGGGACAGGGATGGGGAGAGACCCAGTACTTC.

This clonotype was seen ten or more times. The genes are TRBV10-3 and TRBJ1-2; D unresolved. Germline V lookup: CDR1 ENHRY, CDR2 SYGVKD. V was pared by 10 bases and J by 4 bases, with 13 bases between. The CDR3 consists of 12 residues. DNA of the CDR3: TGTGCCACAAGCCAACCGGGCTATGGCTACACCTTC. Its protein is CATSQPGYGYTF.

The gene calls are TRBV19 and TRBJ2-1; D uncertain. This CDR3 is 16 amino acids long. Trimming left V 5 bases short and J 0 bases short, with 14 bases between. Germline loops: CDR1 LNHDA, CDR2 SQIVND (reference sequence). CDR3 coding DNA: TGTGCCAGTAGTCACCCGGCCATGAGCTCCTACAATGAGCAGTTCTTC. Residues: CASSHPAMSSYNEQFF.

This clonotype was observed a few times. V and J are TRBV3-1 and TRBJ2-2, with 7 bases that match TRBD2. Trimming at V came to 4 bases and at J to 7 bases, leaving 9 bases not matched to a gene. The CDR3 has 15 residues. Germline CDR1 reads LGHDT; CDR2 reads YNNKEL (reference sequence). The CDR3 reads CASSPRLAGGGELFF. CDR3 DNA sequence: TGTGCCAGCAGCCCCCGACTAGCCGGGGGCGGGGAGCTGTTTTTT.

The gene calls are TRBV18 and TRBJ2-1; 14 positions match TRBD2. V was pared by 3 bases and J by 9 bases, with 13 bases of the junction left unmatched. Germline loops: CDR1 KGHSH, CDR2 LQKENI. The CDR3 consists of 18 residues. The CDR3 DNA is TGTGCCAGCTCACCGTCGACTAGCGGGGGGGCCAGTCCACGTGAGCAGTTCTTC. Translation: CASSPSTSGGASPREQFF.

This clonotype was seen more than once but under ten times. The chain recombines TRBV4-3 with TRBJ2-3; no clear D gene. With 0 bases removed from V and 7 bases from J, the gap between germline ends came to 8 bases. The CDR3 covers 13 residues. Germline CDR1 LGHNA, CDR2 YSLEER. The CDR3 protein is CASSQEAFNTQYF. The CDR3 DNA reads TGCGCCAGCAGCCAAGAGGCGTTTAATACGCAGTATTTT.

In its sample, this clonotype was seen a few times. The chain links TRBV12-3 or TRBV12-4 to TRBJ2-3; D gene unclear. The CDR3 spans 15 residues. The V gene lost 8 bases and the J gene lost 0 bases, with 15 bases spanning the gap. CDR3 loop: CASSNLKDSTDTQYF. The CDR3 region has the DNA TGTGCCAGCTCCAACTTAAAAGACAGCACAGATACGCAGTATTTT.

The CDR3 reads CASRTGAVYSNQPQHF. The CDR3 nucleotides are TGTGCCAGCAGAACAGGGGCAGTCTATAGCAATCAGCCCCAGCATTTT. The chain carries TRBV6-1 and TRBJ1-5; 7 positions agree with TRBD1. This CDR3 comprises 16 residues. J lost 0 bases, V lost 6 bases, and 8 bases had no gene match. CDR1 is MNHNS, CDR2 SASEGT, per germline.

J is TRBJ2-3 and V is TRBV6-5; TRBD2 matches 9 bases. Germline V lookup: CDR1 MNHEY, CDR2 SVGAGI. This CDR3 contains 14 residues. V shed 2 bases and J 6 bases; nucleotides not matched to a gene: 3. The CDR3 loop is CASSYGGGADTQYF. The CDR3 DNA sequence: TGTGCCAGCAGTTACGGCGGGGGGGCGGATACGCAGTATTTT.

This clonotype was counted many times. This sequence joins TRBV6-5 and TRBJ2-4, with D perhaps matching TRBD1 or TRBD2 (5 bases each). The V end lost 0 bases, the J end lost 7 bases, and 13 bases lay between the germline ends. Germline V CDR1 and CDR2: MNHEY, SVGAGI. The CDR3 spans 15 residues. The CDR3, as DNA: TGTGCCAGCAGTTACTCGGGAGTACCAGGGAACATTCAGTACTTC. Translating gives CASSYSGVPGNIQYF.

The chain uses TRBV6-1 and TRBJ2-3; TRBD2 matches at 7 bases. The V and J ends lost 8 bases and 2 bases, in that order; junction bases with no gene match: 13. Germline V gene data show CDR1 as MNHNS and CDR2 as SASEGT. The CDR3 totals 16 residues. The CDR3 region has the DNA TGTGCCAGCCGGGCGAATTCGCTAGCGGACACAGATACGCAGTATTTT. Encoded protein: CASRANSLADTDTQYF.

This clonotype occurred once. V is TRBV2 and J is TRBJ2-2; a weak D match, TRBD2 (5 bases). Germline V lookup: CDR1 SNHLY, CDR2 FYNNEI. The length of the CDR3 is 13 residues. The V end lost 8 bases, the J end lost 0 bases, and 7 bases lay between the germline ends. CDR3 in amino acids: CASGLTNTGELFF. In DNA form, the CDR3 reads TGTGCCAGCGGACTGACGAACACCGGGGAGCTGTTTTTT.

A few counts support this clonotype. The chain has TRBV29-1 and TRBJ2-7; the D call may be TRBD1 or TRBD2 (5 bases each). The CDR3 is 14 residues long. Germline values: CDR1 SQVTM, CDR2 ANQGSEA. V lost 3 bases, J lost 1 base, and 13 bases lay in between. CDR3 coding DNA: TGCAGCGTTGATTACGGGACGGAGTCCTACGAGCAGTACTTC. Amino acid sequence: CSVDYGTESYEQYF.

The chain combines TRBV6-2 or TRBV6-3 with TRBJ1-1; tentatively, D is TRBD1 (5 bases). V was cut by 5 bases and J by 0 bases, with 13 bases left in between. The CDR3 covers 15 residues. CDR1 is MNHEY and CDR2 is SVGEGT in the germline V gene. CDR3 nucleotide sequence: TGTGCCAGCAGTCAAATGGGGGGGATGAACACTGAAGCTTTCTTT. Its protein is CASSQMGGMNTEAFF.

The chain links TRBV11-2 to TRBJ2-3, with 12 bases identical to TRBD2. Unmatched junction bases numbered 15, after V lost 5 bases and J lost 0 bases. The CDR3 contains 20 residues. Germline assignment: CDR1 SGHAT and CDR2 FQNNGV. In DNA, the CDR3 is TGTGCCAGCAGCCACTTTTTGTGGCTAGCGGGGGGGAATAGCACAGATACGCAGTATTTT. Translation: CASSHFLWLAGGNSTDTQYF.

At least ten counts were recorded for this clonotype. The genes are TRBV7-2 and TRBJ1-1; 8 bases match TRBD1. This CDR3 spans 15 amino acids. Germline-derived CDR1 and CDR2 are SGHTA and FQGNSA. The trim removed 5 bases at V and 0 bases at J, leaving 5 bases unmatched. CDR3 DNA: TGTGCCAGCAGCATCTACAGGGGGTTGAACACTGAAGCTTTCTTT. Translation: CASSIYRGLNTEAFF.

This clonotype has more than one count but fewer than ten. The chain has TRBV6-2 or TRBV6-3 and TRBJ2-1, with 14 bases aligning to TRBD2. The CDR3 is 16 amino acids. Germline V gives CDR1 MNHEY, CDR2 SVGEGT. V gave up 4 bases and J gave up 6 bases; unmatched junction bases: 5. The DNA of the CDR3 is TGTGCCAGCAGTTCGAGGACTAGCGGGGGGATCAATGAGCAGTTCTTC. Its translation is CASSSRTSGGINEQFF.

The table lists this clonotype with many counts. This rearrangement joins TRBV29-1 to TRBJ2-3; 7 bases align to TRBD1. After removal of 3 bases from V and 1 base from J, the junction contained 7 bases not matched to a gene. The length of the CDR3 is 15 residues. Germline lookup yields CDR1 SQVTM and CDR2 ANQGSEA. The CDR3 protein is CSVDSLGGGTDTQYF. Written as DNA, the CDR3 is TGCAGCGTTGACTCACTAGGGGGCGGCACAGATACGCAGTATTTT.

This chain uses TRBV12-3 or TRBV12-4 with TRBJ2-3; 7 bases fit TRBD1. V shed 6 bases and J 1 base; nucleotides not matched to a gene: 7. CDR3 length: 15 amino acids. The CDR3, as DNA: TGTGCCAGCAGCCCCAAGGGGGCGCGCACAGATACGCAGTATTTT. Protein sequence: CASSPKGARTDTQYF.